Listed here are 5 T cell receptor beta chains from one sample, sequenced in a study of shared clonotypes between healthy human individuals. Terminally differentiated effector memory CD45RA+ cells were excluded from the naive CD8 cells, which were CD45RO-negative and positively selected for CCR7. TCRdb keeps only in-frame clones here, not all; method: immunoSEQ multiplex PCR. The repertoire holds about 1.9 million clones, with over 85% as singletons. Source material: naive CD8+ T cells from PBMCs. These receptors all come from a young man in good health. Some clones in this sample may be carry-over from other donors' samples.

The gene calls are TRBV27 and TRBJ1-2, with D hard to call. Germline V gene sequence: CDR1 MNHEY, CDR2 SMNVEV (reference sequence). With 5 bases removed from V and 8 bases from J, the gap between germline ends came to 18 bases. The CDR3 has 14 amino acids. In DNA form, the CDR3 reads TGTGCCAGCAGTCCCTCCGCCCGCTTGGGAGGCTACACCTTC. Protein sequence: CASSPSARLGGYTF.

This clone occurred once. The chain is built from TRBV13 and TRBJ2-1, with TRBD2 matching 15 bases. V lost 5 bases to trimming and J lost 1 base; unmatched junction nucleotides: 6. The CDR3 contains 18 residues. Germline V gene data show CDR1 as PRHDT and CDR2 as FYEKMQ (reference sequence). The CDR3 bases are TGTGCCAGCAGCCTTGGACTAGCGGGAGGGTCGTCCTACAATGAGCAGTTCTTC. Protein sequence: CASSLGLAGGSSYNEQFF.

The CDR3 nucleotides read TGTGCCAGCAGTACACTAGCGGGAGACGACAATGAGCAGTTCTTC. It codes for CASSTLAGDDNEQFF. The rearrangement uses TRBV6-1 and TRBJ2-1; 11 bases fit TRBD2. The CDR3 totals 15 residues. J lost 5 bases, V lost 5 bases, and 5 bases had no gene match. Germline V CDR1 and CDR2: MNHNS, SASEGT.

V and J are TRBV6-5 and TRBJ2-1; 9 bases align to TRBD2. This CDR3 region has 14 residues. With V trimmed by 4 bases and J by 14 bases, 12 bases remained unmatched. Germline V gene lookup returns CDR1 MNHEY and CDR2 SVGAGI. The CDR3 nucleotides read TGTGCCAGCAGTTTCCGACTAGCGGACTTGAAGGAGTTCTTC. It is translated as CASSFRLADLKEFF.

The gene calls are TRBV11-2 and TRBJ2-3; 8 bases map to TRBD2. V was clipped by 4 bases and J by 1 base; unmatched bases: 7. CDR3 length equals 16 residues. In germline, CDR1 is SGHAT, CDR2 FQNNGV. The CDR3 region is CASSSLPGGGTDTQYF. The CDR3 nucleotides read TGTGCCAGCAGCTCCCTTCCGGGAGGGGGCACAGATACGCAGTATTTT. The entire variable domain, with the rest obtained from reference TRBV11-2 and TRBJ2-3, is as follows: EAGVAQSPRYKIIEKRQSVAFWCNPISGHATLYWYQQILGQGPKLLIQFQNNGVVDDSQLPKDRFSAERLKGVDSTLKIQPAKLEDSAVYLCASSSLPGGGTDTQYFGPGTRLTVL.